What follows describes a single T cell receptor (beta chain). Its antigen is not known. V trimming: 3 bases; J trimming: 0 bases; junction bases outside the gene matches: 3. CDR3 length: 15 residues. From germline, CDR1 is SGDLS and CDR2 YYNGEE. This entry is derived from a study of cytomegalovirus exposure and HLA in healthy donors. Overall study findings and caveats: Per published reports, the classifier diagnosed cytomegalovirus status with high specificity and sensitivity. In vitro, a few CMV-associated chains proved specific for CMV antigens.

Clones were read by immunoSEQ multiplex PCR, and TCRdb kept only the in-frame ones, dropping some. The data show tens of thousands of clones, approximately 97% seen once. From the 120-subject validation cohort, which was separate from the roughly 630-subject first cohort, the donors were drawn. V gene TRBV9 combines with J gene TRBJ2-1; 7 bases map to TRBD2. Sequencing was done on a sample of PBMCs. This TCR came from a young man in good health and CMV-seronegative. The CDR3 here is CASSASGSSYNEQFF. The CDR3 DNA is TGTGCCAGCAGCGCTAGCGGAAGCTCCTACAATGAGCAGTTCTTC.